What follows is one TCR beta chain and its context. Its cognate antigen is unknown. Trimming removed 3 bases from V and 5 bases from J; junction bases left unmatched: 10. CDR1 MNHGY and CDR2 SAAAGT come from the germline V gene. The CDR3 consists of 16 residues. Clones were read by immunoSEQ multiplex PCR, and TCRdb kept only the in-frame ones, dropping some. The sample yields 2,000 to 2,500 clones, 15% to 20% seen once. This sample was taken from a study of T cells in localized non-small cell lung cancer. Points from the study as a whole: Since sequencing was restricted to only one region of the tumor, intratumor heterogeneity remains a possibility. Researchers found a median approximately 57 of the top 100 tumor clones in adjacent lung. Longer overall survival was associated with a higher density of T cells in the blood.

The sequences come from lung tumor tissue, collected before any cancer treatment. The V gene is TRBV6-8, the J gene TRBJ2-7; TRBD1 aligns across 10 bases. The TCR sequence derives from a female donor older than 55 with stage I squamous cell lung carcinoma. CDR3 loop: CASSYRAGQGIHEQYF. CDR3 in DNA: TGTGCCAGCAGTTATAGGGCGGGACAGGGGATCCACGAGCAGTACTTC.